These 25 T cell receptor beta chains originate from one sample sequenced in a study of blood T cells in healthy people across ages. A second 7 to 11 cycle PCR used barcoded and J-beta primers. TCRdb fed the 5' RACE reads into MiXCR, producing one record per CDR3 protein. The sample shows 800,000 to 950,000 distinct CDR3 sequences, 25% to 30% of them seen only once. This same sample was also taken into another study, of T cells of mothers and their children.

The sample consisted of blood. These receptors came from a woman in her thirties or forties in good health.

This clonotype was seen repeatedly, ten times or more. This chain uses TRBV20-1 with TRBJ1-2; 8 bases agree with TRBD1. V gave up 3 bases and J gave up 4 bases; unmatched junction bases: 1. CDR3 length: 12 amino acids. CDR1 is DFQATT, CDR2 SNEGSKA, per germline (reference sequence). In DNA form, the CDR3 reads TGCAGTGCTAGTGACAGGGGCTATGGCTACACCTTC. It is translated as CSASDRGYGYTF.

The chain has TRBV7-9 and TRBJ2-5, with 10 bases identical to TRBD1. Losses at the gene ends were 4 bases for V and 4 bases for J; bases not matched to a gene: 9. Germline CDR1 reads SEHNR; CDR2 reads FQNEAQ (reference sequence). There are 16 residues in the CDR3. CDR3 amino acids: CASSSNWDRGRETQYF. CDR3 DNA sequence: TGTGCCAGCAGCTCAAATTGGGACAGGGGAAGAGAGACCCAGTACTTC.

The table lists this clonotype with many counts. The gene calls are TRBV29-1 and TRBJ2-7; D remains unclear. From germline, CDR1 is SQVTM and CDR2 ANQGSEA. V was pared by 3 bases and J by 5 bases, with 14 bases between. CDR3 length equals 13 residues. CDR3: CSVDVPGYNEQYF. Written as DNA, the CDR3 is TGCAGCGTTGACGTGCCGGGCTACAACGAGCAGTACTTC.

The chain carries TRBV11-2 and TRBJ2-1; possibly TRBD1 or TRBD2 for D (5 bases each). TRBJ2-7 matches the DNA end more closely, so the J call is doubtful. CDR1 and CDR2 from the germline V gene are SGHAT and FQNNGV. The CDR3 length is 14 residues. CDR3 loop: CASSSGRNYNEQYF. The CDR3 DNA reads TGTGCCAGCAGCTCGGGACGGAACTACAATGAGCAGTACTTC.

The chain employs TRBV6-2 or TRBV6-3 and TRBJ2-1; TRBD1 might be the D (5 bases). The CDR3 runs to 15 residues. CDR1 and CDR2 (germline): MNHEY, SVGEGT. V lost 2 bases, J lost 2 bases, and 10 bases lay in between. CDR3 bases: TGTGCCAGCAGTTACCTGGGGCTCGCCTACAATGAGCAGTTCTTC. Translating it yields CASSYLGLAYNEQFF.

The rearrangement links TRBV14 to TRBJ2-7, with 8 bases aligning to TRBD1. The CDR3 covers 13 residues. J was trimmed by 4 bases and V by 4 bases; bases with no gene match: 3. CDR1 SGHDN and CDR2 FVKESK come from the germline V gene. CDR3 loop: CASSRRTGYEQYF. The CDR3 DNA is TGTGCCAGCAGCCGCCGGACAGGGTACGAGCAGTACTTC.

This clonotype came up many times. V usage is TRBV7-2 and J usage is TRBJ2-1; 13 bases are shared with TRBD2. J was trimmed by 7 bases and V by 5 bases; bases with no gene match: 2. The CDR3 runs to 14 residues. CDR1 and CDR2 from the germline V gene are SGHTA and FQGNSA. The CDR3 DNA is TGTGCCAGCAGCCCACTAGCGGGGGGGAATGAGCAGTTCTTC. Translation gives CASSPLAGGNEQFF.

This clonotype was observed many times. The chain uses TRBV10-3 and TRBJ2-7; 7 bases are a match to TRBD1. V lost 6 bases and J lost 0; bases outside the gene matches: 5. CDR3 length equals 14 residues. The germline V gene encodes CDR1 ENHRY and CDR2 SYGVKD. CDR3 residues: CAISKRDSSYEQYF. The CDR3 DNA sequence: TGTGCCATCAGCAAACGGGACAGCTCCTACGAGCAGTACTTC.

The CDR3 protein is CASSSLQGTQYF. The CDR3 region has the DNA TGTGCCAGCAGCTCCTTACAGGGTACGCAGTATTTT. V and J are TRBV7-2 and TRBJ2-3; the D gene is possibly TRBD1 (6 bases). The CDR3 is made up of 12 amino acids. The germline V and J ends were trimmed by 4 bases and 8 bases, with 10 bases remaining between them. CDR1 SGHTA and CDR2 FQGNSA come from the germline V gene.

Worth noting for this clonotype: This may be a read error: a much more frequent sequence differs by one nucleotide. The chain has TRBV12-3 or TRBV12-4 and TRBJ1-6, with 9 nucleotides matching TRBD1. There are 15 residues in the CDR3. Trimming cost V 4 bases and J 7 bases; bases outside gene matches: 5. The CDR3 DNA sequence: TGTGCCAGCAGTTCGCACAGGGGGCAGAATTCACCCCTCCACTTT. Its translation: CASSSHRGQNSPLHF.

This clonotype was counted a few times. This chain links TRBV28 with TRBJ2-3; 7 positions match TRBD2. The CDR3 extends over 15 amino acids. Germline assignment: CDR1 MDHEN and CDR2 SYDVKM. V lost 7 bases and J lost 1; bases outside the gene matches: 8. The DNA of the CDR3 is TGTGCCAGCACCTTAAGCGGGGCTCGCACAGATACGCAGTATTTT. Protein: CASTLSGARTDTQYF.

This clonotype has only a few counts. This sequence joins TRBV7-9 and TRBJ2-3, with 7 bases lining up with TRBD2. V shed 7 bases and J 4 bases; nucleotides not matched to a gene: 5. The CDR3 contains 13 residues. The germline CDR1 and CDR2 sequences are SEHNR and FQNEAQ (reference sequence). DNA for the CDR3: TGTGCCAGCAACCGGGACTACCCAGATACGCAGTATTTT. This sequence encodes CASNRDYPDTQYF.

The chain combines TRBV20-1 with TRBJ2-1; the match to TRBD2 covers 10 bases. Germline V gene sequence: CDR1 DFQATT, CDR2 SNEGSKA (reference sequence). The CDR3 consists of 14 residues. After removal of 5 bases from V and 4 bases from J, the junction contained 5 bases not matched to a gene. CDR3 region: CSAGRAGGYNEQFF. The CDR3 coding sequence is TGCAGTGCTGGACGAGCGGGGGGGTACAATGAGCAGTTCTTC.

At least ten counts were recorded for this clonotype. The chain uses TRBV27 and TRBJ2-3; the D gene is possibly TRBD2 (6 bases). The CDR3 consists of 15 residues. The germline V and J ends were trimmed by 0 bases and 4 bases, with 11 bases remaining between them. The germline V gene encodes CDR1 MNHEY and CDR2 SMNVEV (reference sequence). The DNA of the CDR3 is TGTGCCAGCAGTTTATCTGCGGGGTTGGCAGATACGCAGTATTTT. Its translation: CASSLSAGLADTQYF.

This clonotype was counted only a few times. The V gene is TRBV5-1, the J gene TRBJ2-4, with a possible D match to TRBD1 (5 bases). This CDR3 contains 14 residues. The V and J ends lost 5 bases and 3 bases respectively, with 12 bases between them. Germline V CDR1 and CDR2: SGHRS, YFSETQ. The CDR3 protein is CASRIGHIKNIQYF. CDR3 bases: TGCGCCAGCAGAATTGGACATATCAAAAACATTCAGTACTTC.

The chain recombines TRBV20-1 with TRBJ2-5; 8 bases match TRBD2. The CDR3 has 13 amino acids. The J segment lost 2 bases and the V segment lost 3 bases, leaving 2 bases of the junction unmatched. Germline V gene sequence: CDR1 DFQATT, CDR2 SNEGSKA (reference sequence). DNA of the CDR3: TGCAGTGCTAGGTTAGCGGGACAAGAGACCCAGTACTTC. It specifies CSARLAGQETQYF.

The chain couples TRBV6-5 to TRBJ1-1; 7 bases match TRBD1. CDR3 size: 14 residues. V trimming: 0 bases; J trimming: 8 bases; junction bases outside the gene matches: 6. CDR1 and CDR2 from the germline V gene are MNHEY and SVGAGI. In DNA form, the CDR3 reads TGTGCCAGCAGTTACTCGGACAGGCCGGAAGAAGCTTTCTTT. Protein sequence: CASSYSDRPEEAFF.

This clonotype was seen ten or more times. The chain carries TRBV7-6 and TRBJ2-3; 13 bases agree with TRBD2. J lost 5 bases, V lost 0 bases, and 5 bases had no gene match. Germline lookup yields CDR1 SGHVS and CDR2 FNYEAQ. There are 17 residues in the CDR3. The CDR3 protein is CASSLAGLAGAIDTQYF. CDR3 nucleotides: TGTGCCAGCAGCTTAGCCGGACTAGCGGGGGCCATAGATACGCAGTATTTT.

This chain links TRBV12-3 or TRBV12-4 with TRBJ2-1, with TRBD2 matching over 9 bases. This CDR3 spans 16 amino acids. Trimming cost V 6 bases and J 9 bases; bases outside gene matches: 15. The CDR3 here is CASREERGAFLAEQFF. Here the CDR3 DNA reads TGTGCCAGCAGAGAGGAGCGGGGGGCCTTTTTGGCTGAGCAGTTCTTC.

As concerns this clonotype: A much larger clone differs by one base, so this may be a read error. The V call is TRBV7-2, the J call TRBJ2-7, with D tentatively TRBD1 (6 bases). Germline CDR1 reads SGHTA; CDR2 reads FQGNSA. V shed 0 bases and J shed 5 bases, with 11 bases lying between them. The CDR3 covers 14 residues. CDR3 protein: CASSLAQGSDEQYF. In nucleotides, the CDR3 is TGTGCCAGCAGCTTAGCGCAGGGGTCCGACGAGCAGTACTTC.

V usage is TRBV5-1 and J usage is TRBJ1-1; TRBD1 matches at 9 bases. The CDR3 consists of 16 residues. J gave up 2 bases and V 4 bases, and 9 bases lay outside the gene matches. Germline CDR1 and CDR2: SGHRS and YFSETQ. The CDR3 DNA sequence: TGCGCCAGCAGCGAACTGGGGACAGGGATTAACACTGAAGCTTTCTTT. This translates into CASSELGTGINTEAFF.

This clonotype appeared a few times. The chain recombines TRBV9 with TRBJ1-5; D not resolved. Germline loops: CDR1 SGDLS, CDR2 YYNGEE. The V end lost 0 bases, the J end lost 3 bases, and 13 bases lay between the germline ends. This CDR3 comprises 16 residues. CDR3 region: CASSVAPVKVNQPQHF. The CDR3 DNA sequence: TGTGCCAGCAGCGTAGCCCCCGTCAAGGTCAATCAGCCCCAGCATTTT.

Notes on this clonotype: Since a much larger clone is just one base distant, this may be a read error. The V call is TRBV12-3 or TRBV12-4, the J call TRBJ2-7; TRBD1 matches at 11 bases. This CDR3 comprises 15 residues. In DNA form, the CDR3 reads TGTACCAGCAGTTCGGTGGGGACAGGGGGCTACGAGCAGTACTTC. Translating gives CTSSSVGTGGYEQYF.

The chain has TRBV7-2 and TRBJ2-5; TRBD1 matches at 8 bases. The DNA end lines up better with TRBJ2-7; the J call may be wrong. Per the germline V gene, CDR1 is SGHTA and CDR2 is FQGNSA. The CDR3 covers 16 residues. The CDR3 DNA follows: TGTGCCAGCAGCCAAAGAGGACAGGGTTTGACCTACGAGCAGTACTTC. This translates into CASSQRGQGLTYEQYF.

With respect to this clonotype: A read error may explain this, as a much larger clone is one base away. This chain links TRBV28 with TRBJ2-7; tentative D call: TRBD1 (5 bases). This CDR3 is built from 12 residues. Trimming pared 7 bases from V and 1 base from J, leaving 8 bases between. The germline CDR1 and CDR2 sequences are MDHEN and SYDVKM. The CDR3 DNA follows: TGTGCCAGCATCGGACAATCCTACGAGCAGTACTTC. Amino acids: CASIGQSYEQYF.